A single sample is the source of the 30 T cell receptor beta chains below, sequenced in a study of T cell changes during pregnancy in multiple sclerosis. Repertoires were generated with immunoSEQ multiplex PCR, while TCRdb's copy carries only in-frame clones and drops some. This sample yields 50,000 or so clones, of which 75% to 90% are seen a single time; just over 8% belongs to the top ten. The sample was CD8+ T cells from peripheral blood mononuclear cells, taken in the second trimester of pregnancy. All receptors derive from a female donor with multiple sclerosis, enrolled in a pregnancy study.

This sequence joins TRBV27 and TRBJ2-2; perhaps TRBD1 as D (5 bases). The CDR3 covers 14 residues. CDR1 and CDR2 from the germline V gene are MNHEY and SMNVEV (reference sequence). Trimming took 7 bases from V and 2 from J, leaving 11 bases between them. The DNA for the CDR3 is TGTGCCAGCATGTGGGGCCTAAACACCGGGGAGCTGTTTTTT. It codes for CASMWGLNTGELFF.

The genes are TRBV9 and TRBJ2-2; no clear D gene. The CDR3 runs to 16 residues. V lost 4 bases, J lost 2 bases, and 15 bases lay in between. CDR1 and CDR2 from the germline V gene are SGDLS and YYNGEE. CDR3 in DNA: TGTGCCAGCAGCCCCCACCATGGGCTTAACACCGGGGAGCTGTTTTTT. It specifies CASSPHHGLNTGELFF.

The V gene is TRBV7-9, the J gene TRBJ2-1, with D unclear. Germline CDR1 and CDR2: SEHNR and FQNEAQ (reference sequence). The germline V and J ends were trimmed by 5 bases and 6 bases, with 11 bases remaining between them. CDR3 length equals 13 residues. This CDR3 reads CASSPGAPNEQFF. In nucleotides, the CDR3 is TGTGCCAGCAGCCCCGGAGCCCCCAATGAGCAGTTCTTC.

The V gene is TRBV2, the J gene TRBJ1-5; 7 positions agree with TRBD1. The CDR3 length is 14 residues. The V segment lost 3 bases and the J segment 2 bases; nucleotides outside the gene matches: 1. From germline, CDR1 is SNHLY and CDR2 FYNNEI. CDR3 sequence (DNA): TGTGCCAGCAGTGATCAGGGGGGCAATCAGCCCCAGCATTTT. It translates to CASSDQGGNQPQHF.

This sequence joins TRBV5-1 and TRBJ2-2, with no clear D. Germline-derived CDR1 and CDR2 are SGHRS and YFSETQ. This CDR3 has 13 residues. Trimming took 3 bases from V and 4 from J, leaving 7 bases between them. CDR3 sequence (DNA): TGCGCCAGCAGCTACCAGTCCACCGGGGAGCTGTTTTTT. Protein product: CASSYQSTGELFF.

The chain joins TRBV27 to TRBJ1-5, with D perhaps matching TRBD1 (6 bases). The CDR3 totals 14 residues. V lost 6 bases to trimming and J lost 1 base, with 10 bases between them. Germline assignment: CDR1 MNHEY and CDR2 SMNVEV (reference sequence). The DNA for the CDR3 is TGTGCCAGCAGAAGAGGACAGAGCAATCAGCCCCAGCATTTT. Its translation: CASRRGQSNQPQHF.

This rearrangement joins TRBV19 to TRBJ1-6, with TRBD1 as a possible D gene (6 bases). V was shortened by 3 bases and J by 7 bases, with 10 bases between the two germline ends. Germline CDR1 reads LNHDA; CDR2 reads SQIVND (reference sequence). The CDR3 length is 14 residues. CDR3 nucleotide sequence: TGTGCCAGTAGTATCAGGACAGTAAATTCACCCCTCCACTTT. Its translation is CASSIRTVNSPLHF.

The V call is TRBV7-6, the J call TRBJ2-2; 10 bases are shared with TRBD2. CDR1 is SGHVS and CDR2 is FNYEAQ in the germline V gene. The CDR3 extends over 17 amino acids. Trimming at V came to 1 base and at J to 7 bases, leaving 9 bases not matched to a gene. This chain's CDR3 is CASSLEPQRGGHGELFF. In DNA form, the CDR3 reads TGTGCCAGCAGCTTAGAACCCCAGCGGGGGGGGCACGGGGAGCTGTTTTTT.

The J gene is TRBJ2-2, the V gene TRBV10-1; 8 bases align to TRBD1. The CDR3 consists of 16 residues. Trimming at V came to 6 bases and at J to 4 bases, leaving 10 bases not matched to a gene. Germline CDR1 reads WNHNN; CDR2 reads SYGVQD (reference sequence). The CDR3 loop is CASRRLRTGPTGELFF. For the CDR3, the DNA is TGCGCCAGCAGGCGACTTAGGACAGGGCCCACCGGGGAGCTGTTTTTT.

The rearrangement links TRBV13 to TRBJ1-3; D is possibly TRBD1 (6 bases). V was pared by 3 bases and J by 0 bases, with 21 bases between. CDR1 PRHDT and CDR2 FYEKMQ come from the germline V gene (reference sequence). The CDR3 runs 19 residues. The CDR3 spells CASSFLPYRQEFSGNTIYF. CDR3 sequence (DNA): TGTGCCAGCAGCTTCCTCCCTTACAGACAGGAGTTCTCTGGAAACACCATATATTTT.

The chain links TRBV10-1 to TRBJ2-1, with TRBD1 as a possible D gene (6 bases). Trimming left V 5 bases short and J 9 bases short, with 11 bases between. This CDR3 has 12 residues. CDR1 is WNHNN and CDR2 is SYGVQD in the germline V gene (reference sequence). CDR3 coding DNA: TGCGCCAGCAGTTCAGGGGAAAGTGAGCAGTTCTTC. Its translation: CASSSGESEQFF.

The chain links TRBV25-1 to TRBJ2-5; the D gene is possibly TRBD2 (6 bases). Germline V gene data show CDR1 as MGHDK and CDR2 as SYGVNS. The CDR3 runs 16 residues. V was clipped by 2 bases and J by 2 bases, with 15 bases between them. The CDR3 spells CASSERSASDQETQYF. Here the CDR3 DNA reads TGTGCCAGCAGTGAAAGGTCGGCTAGCGATCAAGAGACCCAGTACTTC.

V and J are TRBV30 and TRBJ1-2; no reliable D call. The CDR3 extends over 16 amino acids. V shed 8 bases and J shed 3 bases, with 25 bases lying between them. CDR1 GTSNPN and CDR2 SVGIG come from the germline V gene (reference sequence). In DNA, the CDR3 is TGTGCCGGTTTCGGTCCCCGCATCAGGTTGGACTATGGCTACACCTTC. It is translated as CAGFGPRIRLDYGYTF.

This rearrangement joins TRBV29-1 to TRBJ1-6; no clear D gene. V was trimmed by 4 bases and J by 7 bases, leaving 11 bases between them. The CDR3 consists of 13 residues. CDR1 and CDR2 from the germline V gene are SQVTM and ANQGSEA. The CDR3 DNA reads as TGCAGCGTTGGTTGGGGAGTCAATTCACCCCTCCACTTT. Amino acids: CSVGWGVNSPLHF.

This chain connects TRBV6-6 to TRBJ2-2; unclear D gene. CDR1 and CDR2 (germline): MNHNY, SVGAGI (reference sequence). The V end lost 11 bases, the J end lost 8 bases, and 9 bases lay between the germline ends. The CDR3 covers 10 residues. The CDR3 DNA reads as TGTGCCTCCGGAGAGGGGGAGCTGTTTTTT. Its protein product is CASGEGELFF.

The V and J genes are TRBV28 and TRBJ2-1; D possibly corresponds to TRBD1 (5 bases). The germline CDR1 and CDR2 sequences are MDHEN and SYDVKM. V gave up 2 bases and J gave up 7 bases, with 12 bases separating them. The CDR3 runs to 14 residues. The CDR3 DNA is TGTGCCAGCAGTTTACTGTGGCAGGGTAATGAGCAGTTCTTC. Its translation: CASSLLWQGNEQFF.

The CDR3 sequence is CASSQDEEFAEQYF. DNA of the CDR3: TGTGCCAGCAGCCAAGATGAAGAGTTCGCCGAGCAGTACTTC. This chain joins TRBV4-2 and TRBJ2-7; D unclear. Trimming cost V 0 bases and J 6 bases, with 12 bases left between them. This CDR3 region has 14 residues. Germline CDR1 reads LGHNA; CDR2 reads YNFKEQ.

The rearrangement links TRBV6-6 to TRBJ1-1; D might be TRBD1 (5 bases). V shed 0 bases and J shed 3 bases, with 8 bases lying between them. Germline V gives CDR1 MNHNY, CDR2 SVGAGI (reference sequence). There are 14 residues in the CDR3. The CDR3: CASSYSVGHTEAFF. Here the CDR3 DNA reads TGTGCCAGCAGTTACTCGGTGGGGCACACTGAAGCTTTCTTT.

The genes are TRBV13 and TRBJ2-2; D not certain. V was shortened by 5 bases and J by 4 bases, with 11 bases between the two germline ends. The CDR3 extends over 14 amino acids. Germline V lookup: CDR1 PRHDT, CDR2 FYEKMQ (reference sequence). The CDR3: CASSPRSATGELFF. The CDR3 DNA is TGTGCCAGCAGCCCCCGGAGTGCCACCGGGGAGCTGTTTTTT.

This chain connects TRBV19 to TRBJ2-7; no reliable D call. The CDR3 consists of 14 residues. The V end was cut by 4 bases, the J end by 4 bases, with 14 bases between. The germline CDR1 and CDR2 sequences are LNHDA and SQIVND (reference sequence). CDR3 bases: TGTGCCAGTAGTACCCCCTACAGATTGTACGAGCAGTACTTC. It specifies CASSTPYRLYEQYF.

The V gene is TRBV5-6, the J gene TRBJ1-6, with 9 nucleotides matching TRBD1. The germline V gene has CDR1 SGHDT and CDR2 YYEEEE. Trimming cost V 5 bases and J 0 bases; bases outside gene matches: 6. This CDR3 contains 17 residues. In nucleotides, the CDR3 is TGTGCCAGCAGTGGGGGGACAGGGCGCTCCTATAATTCACCCCTCCACTTT. It codes for CASSGGTGRSYNSPLHF.

The chain combines TRBV21-1 with TRBJ1-1; no check of the table's D call, TRBD1, against the DNA was made. TRBV21-1 is designated a pseudogene. The CDR3 is 17 amino acids. DNA for the CDR3: TGTGCCAGCCGACGGGACCTCAGACAGGGGAGGCGATCTGAAGCTTTCTTT. This translates into CASRRDLRQGRRSEAFF.

The gene calls are TRBV18 and TRBJ2-5; weak D call: TRBD1 (5 bases). The germline gives CDR1 KGHSH, CDR2 LQKENI. V lost 4 bases to trimming and J lost 0 bases, with 15 bases between them. This CDR3 has 16 amino acids. CDR3 coding DNA: TGTGCCAGCTCACAATGGGGCGAAGGGTACCAAGAGACCCAGTACTTC. Amino acids: CASSQWGEGYQETQYF.

CDR3 amino acids: CASSIGQGSTEAFF. The DNA of the CDR3 is TGTGCCAGTAGTATAGGGCAGGGGTCGACTGAAGCTTTCTTT. The J gene is TRBJ1-1, the V gene TRBV19, with D perhaps matching TRBD1 (6 bases). Trimming shortened V by 1 base and J by 5 bases, and 11 bases separated the two germline ends. The length of the CDR3 is 14 residues. Germline lookup yields CDR1 LNHDA and CDR2 SQIVND (reference sequence).

This rearrangement joins TRBV7-2 to TRBJ2-3; TRBD1 matches at 7 bases. The CDR3 spans 15 residues. Germline trimming cut 1 base from V and 5 bases from J; bases unmatched to any gene: 6. Looked up from germline, CDR1 is SGHTA and CDR2 is FQGNSA. The CDR3 DNA is TGTGCCAGCAGCTTAGTGACAGGGAAGGGAGATACGCAGTATTTT. This encodes CASSLVTGKGDTQYF.

The rearrangement uses TRBV19 and TRBJ1-1; D is unresolved. Germline V gives CDR1 LNHDA, CDR2 SQIVND (reference sequence). V shed 1 base and J shed 7 bases, with 13 bases lying between them. The length of the CDR3 is 14 residues. Here the CDR3 reads CASSIGSEASEAFF. DNA for the CDR3: TGTGCCAGTAGTATAGGTTCAGAGGCAAGTGAAGCTTTCTTT.

J is TRBJ2-7 and V is TRBV6-1, with unresolved D. Germline assignment: CDR1 MNHNS and CDR2 SASEGT. CDR3 size: 14 residues. V gave up 2 bases and J gave up 4 bases, with 12 bases separating them. This CDR3 reads CASSEIPTSYEQYF. The CDR3 coding sequence is TGTGCCAGCAGTGAAATCCCCACTTCGTACGAGCAGTACTTC.

This chain uses TRBV4-1 with TRBJ2-3, with a weak D call TRBD2 (5 bases). Germline loops: CDR1 MGHRA, CDR2 YSYEKL. With 8 bases removed from V and 2 bases from J, the gap between germline ends came to 20 bases. The CDR3 is 16 residues long. CDR3 in DNA: TGCGCCAGCGCACCCGGACGGGAACTTAACACAGATACGCAGTATTTT. This encodes CASAPGRELNTDTQYF.

A note on this clone: The sample contains more than one DNA sequence encoding this CDR3. CDR3 nucleotide sequence: TGTGCCAGCAGCCCTCCAGGGATTAGCACAGATACGCAGTATTTT. Translating it yields CASSPPGISTDTQYF. The V gene is TRBV7-9, the J gene TRBJ2-3; a weak D match, TRBD1 (5 bases). Trimming left V 5 bases short and J 0 bases short, with 12 bases between. The germline V gene encodes CDR1 SEHNR and CDR2 FQNEAQ (reference sequence). The CDR3 loop spans 15 amino acids.

In its sample, this clone was seen once. The rearrangement links TRBV7-8 to TRBJ2-2, with D perhaps TRBD2 (5 bases). This CDR3 region has 13 residues. Germline V gene data show CDR1 as SGHVS and CDR2 as FQNEAQ. V lost 5 bases to trimming and J lost 7 bases, with 11 bases between them. CDR3 loop: CASSRTGVGELFF. The CDR3 bases are TGTGCCAGCAGCAGGACTGGGGTCGGGGAGCTGTTTTTT.